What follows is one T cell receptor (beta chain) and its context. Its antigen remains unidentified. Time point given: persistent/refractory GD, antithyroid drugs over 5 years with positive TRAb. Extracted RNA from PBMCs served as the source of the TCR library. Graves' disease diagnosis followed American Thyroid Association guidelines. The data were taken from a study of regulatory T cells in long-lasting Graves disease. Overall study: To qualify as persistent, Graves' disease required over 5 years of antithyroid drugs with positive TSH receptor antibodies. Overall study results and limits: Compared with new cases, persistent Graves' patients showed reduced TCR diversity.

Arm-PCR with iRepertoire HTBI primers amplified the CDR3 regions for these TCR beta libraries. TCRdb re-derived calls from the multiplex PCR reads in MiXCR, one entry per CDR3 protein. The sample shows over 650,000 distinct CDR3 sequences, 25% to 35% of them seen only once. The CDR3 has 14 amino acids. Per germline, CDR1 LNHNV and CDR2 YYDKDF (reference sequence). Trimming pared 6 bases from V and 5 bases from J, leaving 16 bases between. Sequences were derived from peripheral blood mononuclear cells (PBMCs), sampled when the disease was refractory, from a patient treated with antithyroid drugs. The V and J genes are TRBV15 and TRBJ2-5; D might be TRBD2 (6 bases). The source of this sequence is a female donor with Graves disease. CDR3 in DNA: TGTGCCACCAGGTACGGGAGTGGGGTGGAGACCCAGTACTTC. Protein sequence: CATRYGSGVETQYF. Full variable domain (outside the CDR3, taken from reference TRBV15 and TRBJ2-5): DAMVIQNPRYQVTQFGKPVTLSCSQTLNHNVMYWYQQKSSQAPKLLFHYYDKDFNNEADTPDNFQSRRPNTSFCFLDIRSPGLGDTAMYLCATRYGSGVETQYFGPGTRLLVL.